This T cell receptor beta chain was retrieved from a study of identical twins (dated by TCRdb to about 2016). Some background on the complete study: To test whether fetal clonotypes persist, this study deep-sequenced TCR alpha and beta repertoires from monozygotic twins, from unrelated adults of various ages, and from cord blood. Replicate twin experiments were performed at different times using different library preparation protocols to rule out contamination.

The library was built by means of 5' RACE. Sequencing instrument: Illumina HiSeq 2000. A universal primer binding site was added through template switching, and the final cDNA carried a unique molecular identifier so that TCR cDNA molecules could be counted accurately. Specific primers in the conserved constant-segment region were used to synthesize first-strand cDNA for the TCR alpha and beta chains. To control for contamination, every cDNA library was double barcoded, receiving both a SMART-Mk sample barcode and Illumina barcodes. TruSeq adapter sequences and Illumina sample barcodes were added in two successive PCR steps. TCR alpha and beta cDNA libraries were sequenced on the Illumina HiSeq platform with custom primers. As for the authors' bioinformatics: MiGEC was used to process raw reads and extract unique molecular identifiers, and MiXCR was used to find CDR3 positions. Recombination models were inferred per individual with the repgenHMM and IGoR tools using an EM algorithm. Shared clonotypes were analyzed with the tcR package in R, and sharing was normalized by the product of cloneset sizes. To study raw recombination without the effects of thymic and clonal selection, out-of-frame nonproductive sequences were analyzed. The public reads were reanalyzed by TCRdb: fastp trimming at Q25, MiXCR alignment, in-frame beta chains only. Identical CDR3 proteins give one entry, which carries the most common genes and DNA. The V and J calls were not made by the authors but by TCRdb's processing. The table for this sample lists 400,000 to 550,000 distinct CDR3 sequences; about 13% of them were counted only once. The top ten constitute approximately 0.98% of the sample.

Only healthy Caucasian donors were included. Three pairs of female monozygotic twins, all aged roughly 18 to 29 years, were included in the twin cohort. Positive isolation kits from Invitrogen were used to isolate CD4+ and CD8+ T cell populations. From the cysteine through the phenylalanine, the CDR3 covers 15 amino acids. Here the CDR3 DNA is all that survives: 45 bases in frame from base 1. CDR1 LGHNA and CDR2 YSLEER are derived from the germline V gene. V sheds 0 bases and J sheds 0 bases, leaving 9 bases between their ends. This clonotype was observed at least ten times. Its antigen has not been determined. No much larger clone is present one base from it, and per-base qualities are unavailable. Broad study findings and their caveats: The excess sharing between twins in beta out-of-frame sequences was weaker because fewer shared sequences reduced the signal-to-noise ratio. Compared with coincidental sharing between unrelated individuals, out-of-frame TCR alpha sequences shared between twins showed an excess of sequences with low generation probability. Abundant cord blood beta clonotypes had fewer insertions, young adult naive repertoires showed a similar but weaker trend, and memory repertoires showed no such trend. In monozygotic twins, recombination models systematically underestimated out-of-frame TCR alpha sharing, but the models matched the sharing seen between unrelated individuals. Because the same donors could not be followed over many years, the conclusions depended on cross-sectional statistical analysis. Invariant T cells such as MAIT and iNKT could partly confound zero-insertion analyses, though diverse VJ usage argued against this for most clonotypes.

This same sample was also part of a study on yellow fever vaccine responses in identical twins. As that second study puts it: The T cell response to vaccination in identical twins was reported by the authors to appear partly convergent and partly personalized. The study precisely tracked vaccine-responding T cell clones in identical twins.

The TCR comes from a woman in her late teens or twenties in good health. The rearranged chain carries TRBV4-3 and TRBJ2-7; the D gene is tentatively TRBD1 or TRBD2, each matching 5 bases. Sample: CD4+ T cells sorted from blood. The bases read TGCGCCAGCAGCCAAGAGAGGGGATTCTCCTACGAGCAGTACTTC. It encodes CASSQERGFSYEQYF.